This is a list of T cell receptor beta chains from one sample in a study of CD8+ T cells in alopecia areata. Libraries were prepared by immunoSEQ multiplex PCR; TCRdb keeps only in-frame clonotypes and omits some of them. The sample consists of some 110,000 clones, roughly 69% of them appearing once. Sequencing input: CD4+ T cells sorted from blood. These receptors all stem from a human donor in good health. Each CDR3 is given with its conserved first and last residue. A D gene is named only where the DNA matches it firmly. The size field is filled for only some rows; it gives once, few, many or a size class.

CDR3 DNA	CDR3 protein	D gene	clone size	J gene	V gene
TGCAGCGTTCTAACGGTTGGCAGGGCCGATGGCTACACCTTC	CSVLTVGRADGYTF	NA	NA	TRBJ1-2	TRBV29-1
TGCGCCAGCATGGCTCGGGGGGTTACCGACAATGAGCAGTTCTTC	CASMARGVTDNEQFF	TRBD2	NA	TRBJ2-1	TRBV5-1
TGTGCCAGCAGTTACCAGGAATTAGGGTATGGCTACACCTTC	CASSYQELGYGYTF	NA	NA	TRBJ1-2	TRBV6-6
TGCAGCGTGGGGACAGGGAATGGGAATGAGCAGTTCTTC	CSVGTGNGNEQFF	TRBD1	NA	TRBJ2-1	TRBV29-1
TGTGCCAGCAGTTTATCGTACGGGACCTTCCAAGAGACCCAGTACTTC	CASSLSYGTFQETQYF	NA	few	TRBJ2-5	TRBV27
TGTGCCAGCAGCTTGGGCAATCAGCCCCAGCATTTT	CASSLGNQPQHF	NA	NA	TRBJ1-5	TRBV5-6
TGTGCCAGCAGCCAAGGACAGAGCTCTGGGGCCAACGTCCTGACTTTC	CASSQGQSSGANVLTF	NA	NA	TRBJ2-6	TRBV5-4
TGCAGCGTTGAAGATCTGGGGAGGGAAAATGGCTACACCTTC	CSVEDLGRENGYTF	NA	few	TRBJ1-2	TRBV29-1
TGTGCCAGCAGTTACGAGGTTACGACGAATTCACCCCTCCACTTT	CASSYEVTTNSPLHF	NA	NA	TRBJ1-6	TRBV6-5
TGCGCCAGCAGCCAGGCAGGGGGGGTTAATTCACCCCTCCACTTT	CASSQAGGVNSPLHF	TRBD1	NA	TRBJ1-6	TRBV4-1
TGCAGCGTTTCACAGGTCCCCACAGATACGCAGTATTTT	CSVSQVPTDTQYF	NA	NA	TRBJ2-3	TRBV29-1
TGTGCCAGCAGCTTAAACGCGGGTGCCTACGAGCAGTACTTC	CASSLNAGAYEQYF	NA	NA	TRBJ2-7	TRBV7-2
TGCAGTGCCCTTAGGGGGGAGCTGTTTTTT	CSALRGELFF	NA	NA	TRBJ2-2	TRBV20-1
TGTGCCAGCAGCCCCTCCGGGGGGGTCCAAGAGACCCAGTACTTC	CASSPSGGVQETQYF	TRBD2	NA	TRBJ2-5	TRBV7-8
TGTGCCAGCAGCCGAAGGACTAGCGGGGGTTCAGAGACCCAGTACTTC	CASSRRTSGGSETQYF	TRBD2	NA	TRBJ2-5	TRBV11-2
TGTGCCAGCAGCCGTGCCGTTGGGGGGCAGCCCCAGCATTTT	CASSRAVGGQPQHF	NA	NA	TRBJ1-5	TRBV7-2
TGTGCCAGCAGCTTTCAACAGGGCTATTCACCCCTCCACTTT	CASSFQQGYSPLHF	NA	NA	TRBJ1-6	TRBV5-6
TGTGCCAGCCGGGACAGGGGGACCTACAATGAGCAGTTCTTC	CASRDRGTYNEQFF	TRBD1	NA	TRBJ2-1	TRBV27
TGTGCCAGCAGCCACGGACGGGACAATCAGCCCCAGCATTTT	CASSHGRDNQPQHF	NA	NA	TRBJ1-5	TRBV5-6
TGTGCCAGCAGTTACTCGGAGGGGTACGGAGAGACCCAGTACTTC	CASSYSEGYGETQYF	NA	NA	TRBJ2-5	TRBV6-5
TGTGCCAGCAGCGCCGACAGGGACTATGGCTACACCTTC	CASSADRDYGYTF	TRBD1	NA	TRBJ1-2	TRBV2
TGTGCCAGCAGCCAGTTAGATACGCAGTATTTT	CASSQLDTQYF	NA	NA	TRBJ2-3	TRBV2
TGTGCCAGCAGCGCCCGGGGGTACACAGATACGCAGTATTTT	CASSARGYTDTQYF	NA	NA	TRBJ2-3	TRBV9
TGTGCCAGCAGCTTAACCAGGGGGGATCAGCCCCAGCATTTT	CASSLTRGDQPQHF	TRBD1	few	TRBJ1-5	TRBV7-9
TGTGCCAGCAGATTATTAGCGGGGTCTTTCCATGAGCAGTTCTTC	CASRLLAGSFHEQFF	TRBD2	NA	TRBJ2-1	TRBV6-5
TGCAGCGTACCTGGGGGCCTGACGGGGCAGTACTTC	CSVPGGLTGQYF	NA	few	TRBJ2-7	TRBV29-1
TGTGCCAGCTCACCAGGGGGCAGAAATGAAAAACTGTTTTTT	CASSPGGRNEKLFF	NA	once	TRBJ1-4	TRBV18
TGCAGCGTTGAATCCAGCTACGAGCAGTACTTC	CSVESSYEQYF	NA	NA	TRBJ2-7	TRBV29-1
TGTGCCAGCAGCACGAAAACCGGGGAGCTGTTTTTT	CASSTKTGELFF	NA	few	TRBJ2-2	TRBV6-6
TGCGCCAGCAGTACGGGAAGCGGGGGCGCGGGGGAGACCCAGTACTTC	CASSTGSGGAGETQYF	TRBD2	NA	TRBJ2-5	TRBV5-1
TGCAGCGTTGATGGTAGGGGACAGGGACAAGAGACCCAGTACTTC	CSVDGRGQGQETQYF	TRBD1	few	TRBJ2-5	TRBV29-1
TGCAGCGTGCGGTCGCTTACAGAGGCCTACGAGCAGTACTTC	CSVRSLTEAYEQYF	NA	NA	TRBJ2-7	TRBV29-1
TGTGCCAGCAAGTCCGACAGGGGTGAAGCTTTCTTT	CASKSDRGEAFF	TRBD1	NA	TRBJ1-1	TRBV2
TGTGCCAGCACCTCGACTAGCGGCCCCCAAGAGACCCAGTACTTC	CASTSTSGPQETQYF	TRBD2	few	TRBJ2-5	TRBV5-4
TGTGCCACCAGGGCCAAAGACAGGGTCGCGAGAACGCAGTATTTT	CATRAKDRVARTQYF	TRBD1	few	TRBJ2-3	TRBV15
TGCAGCGTTGGGAAGCAGACAGCGCCCGGGGATGAGCAGTTCTTC	CSVGKQTAPGDEQFF	NA	NA	TRBJ2-1	TRBV29-1
TGTGCCAGCAGCTTAGAGGGTAACAATGAGCAGTTCTTC	CASSLEGNNEQFF	NA	few	TRBJ2-1	TRBV7-9
TGCGCCAGCAGCCAGACCTCTGGGGCCAACGTCCTGACTTTC	CASSQTSGANVLTF	NA	NA	TRBJ2-6	TRBV5-1
TGCAGCGCACGAGGGACAGGGAACGGCTACACCTTC	CSARGTGNGYTF	TRBD1	NA	TRBJ1-2	TRBV29-1
TGCAGCGTTGAATCAGGGCCCGAGCAGTACTTC	CSVESGPEQYF	NA	few	TRBJ2-7	TRBV29-1
TGTGCCTGGAGTGCGGGCAGGGGAATTAGTCCCGGGGAGCTGTTTTTT	CAWSAGRGISPGELFF	NA	NA	TRBJ2-2	TRBV30
TGTGCCAGCAGCTTGGACCGAGGAGATACGCAGTATTTT	CASSLDRGDTQYF	NA	NA	TRBJ2-3	TRBV7-9
TGTGCCAGCAGCGTAGTCCGACAGGGGAACACTGAAGCTTTCTTT	CASSVVRQGNTEAFF	TRBD1	NA	TRBJ1-1	TRBV9
TGTGCCAGCAGTCCCAAGACCCCTGAAGCTTTCTTT	CASSPKTPEAFF	NA	NA	TRBJ1-1	TRBV6-5
TGTGCCAGCAGCGGGACACCCGAGGGGAATTCACCCCTCCACTTT	CASSGTPEGNSPLHF	NA	NA	TRBJ1-6	TRBV27
TGTGCCTCCAAGGGTGGGCGAACCTACGAGCAGTACTTC	CASKGGRTYEQYF	NA	few	TRBJ2-7	TRBV30
TGTGCCACCAGTGGGGGACCAACCGGGGAGCTGTTTTTT	CATSGGPTGELFF	NA	few	TRBJ2-2	TRBV6-1
TGTGCCAGCAGCCGATGGGAGACCCAGTACTTC	CASSRWETQYF	NA	NA	TRBJ2-5	TRBV5-6
TGTGCCAGCAGCTTAGCGCGTAATAGCGGGGGGCCTAGCACAGATACGCAGTATTTT	CASSLARNSGGPSTDTQYF	TRBD2	NA	TRBJ2-3	TRBV7-2
TGTGCCAGCAGCCAAACTCAGGGAACTAACTATGGCTACACCTTC	CASSQTQGTNYGYTF	NA	NA	TRBJ1-2	TRBV4-2
TGTGCCAGCAGCGTCGGGACGGGACACGGTGACATTCAGTACTTC	CASSVGTGHGDIQYF	NA	few	TRBJ2-4	TRBV9
TGTGCCAGCAGGACCCAAGGGGGGGACTATGGCTACACCTTC	CASRTQGGDYGYTF	NA	NA	TRBJ1-2	TRBV28
TGCGCCAGCAGCAGTACGACAGGCTACGAGCAGTACTTC	CASSSTTGYEQYF	NA	NA	TRBJ2-7	TRBV5-1
TGTGCCAGCAGCGCACGACACACATCCTATGGCTACACCTTC	CASSARHTSYGYTF	NA	NA	TRBJ1-2	TRBV9
TGTGCCAGCAGCGTAGCCCCTGAGCTTGGCTACACCTTC	CASSVAPELGYTF	NA	NA	TRBJ1-2	TRBV9